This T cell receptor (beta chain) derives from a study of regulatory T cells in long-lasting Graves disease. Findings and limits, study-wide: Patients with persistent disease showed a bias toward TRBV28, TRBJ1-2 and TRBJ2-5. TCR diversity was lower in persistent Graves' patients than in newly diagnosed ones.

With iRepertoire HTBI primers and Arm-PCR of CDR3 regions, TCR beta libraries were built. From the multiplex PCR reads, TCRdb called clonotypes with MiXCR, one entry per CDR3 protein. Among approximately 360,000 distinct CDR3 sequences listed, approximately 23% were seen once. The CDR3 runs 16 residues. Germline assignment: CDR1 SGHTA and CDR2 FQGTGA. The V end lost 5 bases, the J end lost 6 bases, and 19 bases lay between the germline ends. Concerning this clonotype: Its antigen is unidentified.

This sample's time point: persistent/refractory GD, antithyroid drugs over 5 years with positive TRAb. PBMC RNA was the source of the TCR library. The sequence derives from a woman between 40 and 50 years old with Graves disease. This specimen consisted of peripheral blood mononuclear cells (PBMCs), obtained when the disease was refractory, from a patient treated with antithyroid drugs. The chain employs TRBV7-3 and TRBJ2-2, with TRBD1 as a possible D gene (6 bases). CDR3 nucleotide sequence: TGTGCCAGCAGCCCACAGGGTGGCGGCAACGCCGGGGAGCTGTTTTTT. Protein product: CASSPQGGGNAGELFF. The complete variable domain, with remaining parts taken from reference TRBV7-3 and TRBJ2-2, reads GAGVSQTPSNKVTEKGKYVELRCDPISGHTALYWYRQSLGQGPEFLIYFQGTGAADDSGLPNDRFFAVRPEGSVSTLKIQRTERGDSAVYLCASSPQGGGNAGELFFGEGSRLTVL.